This T cell receptor (beta chain) comes out of a study of molecular identifiers for immune sequencing clone quantification. This clonotype was recorded many times. With 4 bases removed from V and 5 bases from J, the gap between germline ends came to 21 bases. This CDR3 is built from 17 residues. The germline V gene encodes CDR1 SEHNR and CDR2 FQNEAQ (reference sequence). Isolation of naive CD8 T cells was achieved by sorting on a CD8+CD4-CCR7+CD45RA+ phenotype. TCRdb independently ran MiXCR on the PCR reads; one entry per CDR3 protein. Here the sample spans about 640,000 distinct CDR3 sequences, 20% being singletons.

The rearrangement links TRBV7-9 to TRBJ2-1, with D possibly TRBD2 on 5 matching bases. This TCR derives from a human donor in good health. Some libraries in this study had Jurkat cell RNA spiked in. The sample consisted of naive CD8+ T cells from blood, with Jurkat cell RNA spiked in. Subset in this sample: FACS-sorted CD8+CD4-CCR7+CD45RA+ naive T cells. CDR3 sequence reads: CASSSFPESSADNEQFF. As DNA, the CDR3 is TGTGCCAGCAGCTCATTCCCGGAGAGTAGCGCCGACAATGAGCAGTTCTTC.